The rows below give T cell receptor beta chains drawn from one sample of a study of radiotherapy plus CTLA-4 blockade in lung cancer. This table comes from immunoSEQ multiplex PCR, and its TCRdb copy is limited to in-frame clones, with some not included. Altogether over 75,000 clones are present, roughly four fifths being singletons, with the ten largest covering more than 0.75%. Sequenced material: peripheral blood, taken from a patient treated with radiotherapy plus ipilimumab. Receptors were obtained from a human donor with non-small cell lung cancer who had stable disease on radiotherapy plus ipilimumab. CDR3s include the opening cysteine and the closing phenylalanine or tryptophan. D genes are given only for firm matches. The size of a clone is reported for some rows only, either as once, few or many, or as a class for expanded clones.

NA,TRBJ1-1,11,TRBV20-1,NA,TGCAGTGCTAAAGGGGACACTGAAGCTTTCTTT,CSAKGDTEAFF
few,TRBJ2-6,17,TRBV2,TRBD1,TGTGCCAGCGGGGACAGAGAAAGAATATCTGGGGCCAACGTCCTGACTTTC,CASGDRERISGANVLTF
NA,TRBJ1-2,15,TRBV27,NA,TGTGCCAGCAGTTTATCAGGGAGCCCTAACTATGGCTACACCTTC,CASSLSGSPNYGYTF
NA,TRBJ1-1,13,TRBV6-5,TRBD1,TGTGCCAGCAGTTACCGACAGGGCCTTGAAGCTTTCTTT,CASSYRQGLEAFF
NA,TRBJ1-2,14,TRBV6-5,TRBD1,TGTGCCAGCAGTTACTCGACAGGGTTGGGTGGCTACACCTTC,CASSYSTGLGGYTF
few,TRBJ2-6,14,TRBV22-1,NA,TGTCCTGGGAGCGAACAAAGTCGGGCCAACGTCCTGACTTTC,CPGSEQSRANVLTF
NA,TRBJ2-7,17,TRBV7-6,NA,TGTGCCAGCAGCCCTACGGGAATGGGACAAGGATGGGACGAGCAGTACTTC,CASSPTGMGQGWDEQYF
few,TRBJ2-2,16,TRBV5-4,NA,TGTGCCAGCAGCTTTGGTGTCCGGTTAAACACCGGGGAGCTGTTTTTT,CASSFGVRLNTGELFF
NA,TRBJ2-6,20,TRBV30,TRBD1,TGTGCCTGGAGTGGACCGGGACAGGGACGGAGTTCATCTGGGGCCAACGTCCTGACTTTC,CAWSGPGQGRSSSGANVLTF
once,TRBJ1-1,14,TRBV5-1,TRBD1,TGCGCCAGCAGCCAGGGACAGTTAACGATTGAAGCTTTCTTT,CASSQGQLTIEAFF
NA,TRBJ2-5,14,TRBV7-3,NA,TGTGCCAGCAGCTTAAACGGGGGAAGAGAGACCCAGTACTTC,CASSLNGGRETQYF
NA,TRBJ2-2,12,TRBV6-1,NA,TGTGCCAGCCCCAGGGGAACCGGGGAGCTGTTTTTT,CASPRGTGELFF
few,TRBJ1-3,14,TRBV6-1,NA,TGTGCCAGCAGTGAAGTAGACGGCGGAAACACCATATATTTT,CASSEVDGGNTIYF
NA,TRBJ2-7,15,TRBV18,TRBD2,TGTGCCAGCTCCCCTCTGGGGGGGATAACCTACGAGCAGTACTTC,CASSPLGGITYEQYF
NA,TRBJ1-1,14,TRBV9,NA,TGTGCCAGCAGCGTGGAGGGGCTGAACACTGAAGCTTTCTTT,CASSVEGLNTEAFF
NA,TRBJ1-2,12,TRBV5-1,NA,TGCGCCAGCAGTCCCGGGAACTATGGCTACACCTTC,CASSPGNYGYTF
NA,TRBJ1-5,15,TRBV30,NA,TGTGCCTGGAGTGTAAGTAACAGGCGCAATCAGCCCCAGCATTTT,CAWSVSNRRNQPQHF
NA,TRBJ2-7,15,TRBV2,NA,TGTGCCAGCAGTGACCTGAGAAAAGTGGCCTACGAGCAGTACTTC,CASSDLRKVAYEQYF
NA,TRBJ2-3,15,TRBV14,TRBD1,TGTGCCAGCAGCCGGAACAGGGGATCCACAGATACGCAGTATTTT,CASSRNRGSTDTQYF
NA,TRBJ2-5,13,TRBV5-4,NA,TGTGCCAGCAGTAAGGACCGAGGGGAGACCCAGTACTTC,CASSKDRGETQYF
NA,TRBJ1-3,14,TRBV11-1,TRBD1,TGTGCCAGCAGCCCACGGACAGGGGGAAACACCATATATTTT,CASSPRTGGNTIYF
NA,TRBJ2-5,15,TRBV18,NA,TGTGCCAGCTCACCTGATCAGACCGTGCAAGAGACCCAGTACTTC,CASSPDQTVQETQYF
NA,TRBJ1-3,14,TRBV5-1,NA,TGCGCCAGCAGCTTGGGACAGTTGGGAAACACCATATATTTT,CASSLGQLGNTIYF
NA,TRBJ2-7,13,TRBV14,NA,TGTGCCAGCAGCCAAGCCCTATCCGACGAGCAGTACTTC,CASSQALSDEQYF
NA,TRBJ2-1,12,TRBV19,NA,TGTGCCAGTAGTATACTTGGGTATGAGCAGTTCTTC,CASSILGYEQFF
once,TRBJ2-7,14,TRBV5-1,NA,TGCGCCAGCAGCTTGGCGGCGGATGCCTACGAGCAGTACTTC,CASSLAADAYEQYF
NA,TRBJ2-2,18,TRBV7-2,NA,TGTGCCAGCAGCTTAGCTGGGGCCCGTGGGGTTAACACCGGGGAGCTGTTTTTT,CASSLAGARGVNTGELFF